This entry describes one T cell receptor (beta chain). Its antigen is still unknown. This CDR3 has 14 amino acids. Germline-derived CDR1 and CDR2 are SGHRS and YFSETQ. The V and J ends lost 3 bases and 4 bases, in that order; junction bases with no gene match: 4. TCRdb's table, derived via immunoSEQ multiplex PCR, lists solely in-frame clones and lacks some. Seen here are some 190,000 clones, around 90% observed once, and the top ten hold more than 1.5%. This sample was taken from a study of T cell responses to AZD1222 COVID-19 vaccine. Study-wide results and caveats: Across spike, vaccine-associated CD4 TCRs were found, dominant at 160-218 and 743-854. Among AZD1222 vaccinees, only five or six were seropositive at baseline.

V usage is TRBV5-1 and J usage is TRBJ1-1; 9 bases line up with TRBD1. The specimen comprised peripheral blood, sampled 28 days after the second AZD1222 dose. The source of this sequence is an adult who received the AZD1222 COVID-19 vaccine. The CDR3 is CASSYGTGSTEAFF. The CDR3 region has the DNA TGCGCCAGCAGCTACGGGACAGGGAGCACTGAAGCTTTCTTT.